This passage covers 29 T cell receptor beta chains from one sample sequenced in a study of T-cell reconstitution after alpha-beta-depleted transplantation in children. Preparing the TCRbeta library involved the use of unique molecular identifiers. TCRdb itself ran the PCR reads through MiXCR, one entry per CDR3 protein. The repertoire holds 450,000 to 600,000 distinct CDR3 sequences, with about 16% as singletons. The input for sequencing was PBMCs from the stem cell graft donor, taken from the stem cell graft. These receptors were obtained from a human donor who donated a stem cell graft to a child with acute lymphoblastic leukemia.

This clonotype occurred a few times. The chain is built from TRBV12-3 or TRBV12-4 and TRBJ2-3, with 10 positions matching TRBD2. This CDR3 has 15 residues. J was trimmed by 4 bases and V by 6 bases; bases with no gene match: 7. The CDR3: CASSSSSGRADTQYF. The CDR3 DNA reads TGTGCCAGCAGCTCTTCTAGCGGGAGAGCAGATACGCAGTATTTT.

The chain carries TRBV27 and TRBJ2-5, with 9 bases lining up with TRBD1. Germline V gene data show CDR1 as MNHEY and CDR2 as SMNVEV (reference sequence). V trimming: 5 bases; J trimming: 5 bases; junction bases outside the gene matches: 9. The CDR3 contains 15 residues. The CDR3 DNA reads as TGTGCCAGCAGTCTCACAGGGGGCATTGGGGAGACCCAGTACTTC. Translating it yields CASSLTGGIGETQYF.

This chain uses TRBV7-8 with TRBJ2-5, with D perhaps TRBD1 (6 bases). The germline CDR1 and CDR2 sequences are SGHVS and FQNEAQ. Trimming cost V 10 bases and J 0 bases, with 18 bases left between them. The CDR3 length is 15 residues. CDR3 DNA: TGTGCCACAGGGGCCATCTTAAAGTACCAAGAGACCCAGTACTTC. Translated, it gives CATGAILKYQETQYF.

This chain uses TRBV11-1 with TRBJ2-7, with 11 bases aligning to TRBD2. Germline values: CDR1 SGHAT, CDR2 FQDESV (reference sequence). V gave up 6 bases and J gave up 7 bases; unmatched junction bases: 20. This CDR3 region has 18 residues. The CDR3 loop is CASRQHNRELAGVKEQYF. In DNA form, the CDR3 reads TGTGCCAGCAGACAGCACAATCGGGAACTAGCGGGAGTGAAAGAGCAGTACTTC. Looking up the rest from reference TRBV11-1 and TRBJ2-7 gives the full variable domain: EAEVAQSPRYKITEKSQAVAFWCDPISGHATLYWYRQILGQGPELLVQFQDESVVDDSQLPKDRFSAERLKGVDSTLKIQPAELGDSAMYLCASRQHNRELAGVKEQYFGPGTRLTVT.

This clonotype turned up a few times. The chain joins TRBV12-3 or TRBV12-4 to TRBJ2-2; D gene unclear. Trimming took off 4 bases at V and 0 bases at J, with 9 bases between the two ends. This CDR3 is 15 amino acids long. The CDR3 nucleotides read TGTGCCAGCAGTTATCCCTTTTCGAACACCGGGGAGCTGTTTTTT. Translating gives CASSYPFSNTGELFF.

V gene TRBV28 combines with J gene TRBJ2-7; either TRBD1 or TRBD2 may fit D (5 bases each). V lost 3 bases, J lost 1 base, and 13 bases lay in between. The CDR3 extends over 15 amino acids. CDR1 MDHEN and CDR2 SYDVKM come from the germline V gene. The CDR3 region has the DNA TGTGCCAGCAGTTTCCCCCCCGGGGCGTCCTACGAGCAGTACTTC. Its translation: CASSFPPGASYEQYF.

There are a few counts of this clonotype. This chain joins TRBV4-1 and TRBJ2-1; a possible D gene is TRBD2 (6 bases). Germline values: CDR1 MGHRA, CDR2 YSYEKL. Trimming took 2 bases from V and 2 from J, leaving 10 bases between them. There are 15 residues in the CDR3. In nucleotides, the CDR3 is TGCGCCAGCAGCCAATCGGGAGCCCCCTACAATGAGCAGTTCTTC. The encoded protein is CASSQSGAPYNEQFF.

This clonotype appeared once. Here the CDR3 DNA reads TGCGCCAGCAGCGAAACCGGGGCCCTCTACGAGCAGTACTTC. This encodes CASSETGALYEQYF. The gene calls are TRBV5-1 and TRBJ2-7; either TRBD1 or TRBD2 may fit D (5 bases each). Per the germline V gene, CDR1 is SGHRS and CDR2 is YFSETQ. V shed 4 bases and J shed 3 bases, with 14 bases lying between them. This CDR3 region has 14 residues.

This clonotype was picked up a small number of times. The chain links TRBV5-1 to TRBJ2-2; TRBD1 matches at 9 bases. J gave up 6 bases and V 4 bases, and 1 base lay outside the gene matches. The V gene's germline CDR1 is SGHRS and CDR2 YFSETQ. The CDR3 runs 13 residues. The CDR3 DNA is TGCGCCAGCAGCGGGACAGGGCCCGGGGAGCTGTTTTTT. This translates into CASSGTGPGELFF.

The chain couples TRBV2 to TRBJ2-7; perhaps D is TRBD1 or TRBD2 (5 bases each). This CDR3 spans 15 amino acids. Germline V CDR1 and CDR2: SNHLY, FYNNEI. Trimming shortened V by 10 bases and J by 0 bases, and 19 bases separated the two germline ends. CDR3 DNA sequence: TGTGCCACCTCGGCAGGGAGACGCAGCTCCTACGAGCAGTACTTC. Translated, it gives CATSAGRRSSYEQYF.

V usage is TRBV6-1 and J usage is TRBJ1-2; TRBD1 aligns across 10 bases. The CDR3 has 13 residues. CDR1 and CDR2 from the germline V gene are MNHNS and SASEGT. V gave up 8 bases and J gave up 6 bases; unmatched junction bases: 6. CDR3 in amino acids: CASDPGQGHGYTF. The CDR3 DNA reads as TGTGCCAGCGATCCGGGACAGGGGCATGGCTACACCTTC.

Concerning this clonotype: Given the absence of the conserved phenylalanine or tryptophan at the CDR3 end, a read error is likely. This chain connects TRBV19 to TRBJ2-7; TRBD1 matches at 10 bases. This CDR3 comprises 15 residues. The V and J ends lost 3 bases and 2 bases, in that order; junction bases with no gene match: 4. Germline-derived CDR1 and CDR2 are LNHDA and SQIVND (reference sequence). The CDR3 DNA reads TGTGCCAGTAGTATTCCGGGACAGGGGCCCTACGAGCAGTACCTC. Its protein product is CASSIPGQGPYEQYL.

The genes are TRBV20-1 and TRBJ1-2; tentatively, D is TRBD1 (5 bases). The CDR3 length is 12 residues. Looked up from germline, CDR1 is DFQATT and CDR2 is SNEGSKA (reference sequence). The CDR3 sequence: CSAPRDLYGYTF. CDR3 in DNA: TGCAGCGCTCCCAGGGACCTCTATGGCTACACCTTC.

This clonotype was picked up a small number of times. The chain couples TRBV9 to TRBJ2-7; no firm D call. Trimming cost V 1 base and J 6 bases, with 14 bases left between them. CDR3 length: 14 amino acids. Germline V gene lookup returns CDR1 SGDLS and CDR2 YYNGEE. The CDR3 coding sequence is TGTGCCAGCAGCGTATTAGAAGCCGCCGCCGAGCAGTACTTC. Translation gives CASSVLEAAAEQYF. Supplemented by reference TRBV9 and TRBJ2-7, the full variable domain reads DSGVTQTPKHLITATGQRVTLRCSPRSGDLSVYWYQQSLDQGLQFLIQYYNGEERAKGNILERFSAQQFPDLHSELNLSSLELGDSALYFCASSVLEAAAEQYFGPGTRLTVT.

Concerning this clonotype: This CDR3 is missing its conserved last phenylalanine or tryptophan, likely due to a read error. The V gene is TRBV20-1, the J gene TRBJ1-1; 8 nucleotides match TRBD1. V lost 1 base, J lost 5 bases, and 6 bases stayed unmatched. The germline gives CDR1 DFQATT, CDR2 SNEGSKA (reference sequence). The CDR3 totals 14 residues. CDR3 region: CSARGFRGRTEAFL. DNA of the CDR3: TGCAGTGCTAGAGGGTTCAGGGGGCGGACTGAAGCTTTCCTT.

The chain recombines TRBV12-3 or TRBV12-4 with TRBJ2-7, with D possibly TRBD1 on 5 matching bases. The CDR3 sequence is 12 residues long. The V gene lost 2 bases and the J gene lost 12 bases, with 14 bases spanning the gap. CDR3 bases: TGTGCCAGCAGTTTAAGGGCGACAGTGAGGTACTTC. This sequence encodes CASSLRATVRYF.

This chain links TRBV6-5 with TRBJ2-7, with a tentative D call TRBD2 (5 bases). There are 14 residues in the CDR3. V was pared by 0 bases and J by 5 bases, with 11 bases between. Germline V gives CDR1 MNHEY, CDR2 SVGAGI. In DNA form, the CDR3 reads TGTGCCAGCAGTTACTCGACCGGGAAGAACGAGCAGTACTTC. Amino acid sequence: CASSYSTGKNEQYF.

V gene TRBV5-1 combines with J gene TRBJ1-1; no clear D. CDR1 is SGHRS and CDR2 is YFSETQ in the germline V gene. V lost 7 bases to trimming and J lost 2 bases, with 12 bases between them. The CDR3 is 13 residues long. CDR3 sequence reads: CASGTEINTEAFF. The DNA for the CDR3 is TGCGCCAGCGGCACGGAGATTAACACTGAAGCTTTCTTT. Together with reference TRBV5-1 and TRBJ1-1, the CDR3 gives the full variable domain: KAGVTQTPRYLIKTRGQQVTLSCSPISGHRSVSWYQQTPGQGLQFLFEYFSETQRNKGNFPGRFSGRQFSNSRSEMNVSTLELGDSALYLCASGTEINTEAFFGQGTRLTVV.

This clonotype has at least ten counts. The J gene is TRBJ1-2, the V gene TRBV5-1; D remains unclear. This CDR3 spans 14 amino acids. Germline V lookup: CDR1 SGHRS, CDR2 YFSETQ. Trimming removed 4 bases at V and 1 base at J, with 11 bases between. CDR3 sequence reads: CASSPRALNYGYTF. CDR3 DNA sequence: TGCGCCAGCAGCCCCCGGGCCCTTAACTATGGCTACACCTTC.

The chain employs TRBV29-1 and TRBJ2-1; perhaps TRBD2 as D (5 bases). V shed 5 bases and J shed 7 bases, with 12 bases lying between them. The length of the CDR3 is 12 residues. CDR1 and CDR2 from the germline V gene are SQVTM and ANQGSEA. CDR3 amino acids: CSVHLAGNEQFF. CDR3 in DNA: TGCAGCGTTCACCTAGCAGGTAATGAGCAGTTCTTC.

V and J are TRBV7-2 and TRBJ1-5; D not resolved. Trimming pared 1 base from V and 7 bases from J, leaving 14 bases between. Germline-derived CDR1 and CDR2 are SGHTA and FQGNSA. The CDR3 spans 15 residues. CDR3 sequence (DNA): TGTGCCAGCAGCTTAGTACCCCTTCAACGGCAGCCCCAGCATTTT. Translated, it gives CASSLVPLQRQPQHF.

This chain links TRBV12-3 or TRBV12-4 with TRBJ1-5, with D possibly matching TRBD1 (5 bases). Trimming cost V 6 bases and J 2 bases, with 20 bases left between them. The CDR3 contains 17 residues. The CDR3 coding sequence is TGTGCCAGCAGCCGAGATCGGGGGAGTGGAGGCAATCAGCCCCAGCATTTT. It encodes CASSRDRGSGGNQPQHF.

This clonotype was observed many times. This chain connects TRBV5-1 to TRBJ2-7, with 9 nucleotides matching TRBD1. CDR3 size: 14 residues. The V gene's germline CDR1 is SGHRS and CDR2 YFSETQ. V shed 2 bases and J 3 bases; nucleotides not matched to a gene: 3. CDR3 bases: TGCGCCAGCAGCTTTGACAGGGGGGACTACGAGCAGTACTTC. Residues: CASSFDRGDYEQYF.

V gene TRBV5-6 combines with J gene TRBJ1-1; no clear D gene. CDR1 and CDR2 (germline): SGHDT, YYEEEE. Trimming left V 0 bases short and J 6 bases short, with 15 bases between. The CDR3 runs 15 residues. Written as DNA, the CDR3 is TGTGCCAGCAGCTTGGATTACAGCCCCAGGCCTGAAGCTTTCTTT. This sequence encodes CASSLDYSPRPEAFF.

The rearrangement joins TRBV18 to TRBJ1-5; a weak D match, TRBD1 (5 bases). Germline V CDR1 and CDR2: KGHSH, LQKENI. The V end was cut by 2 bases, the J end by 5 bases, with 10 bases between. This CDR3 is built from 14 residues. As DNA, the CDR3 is TGTGCCAGCTCACCAACCGGAGGGGATCAGCCCCAGCATTTT. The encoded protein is CASSPTGGDQPQHF.

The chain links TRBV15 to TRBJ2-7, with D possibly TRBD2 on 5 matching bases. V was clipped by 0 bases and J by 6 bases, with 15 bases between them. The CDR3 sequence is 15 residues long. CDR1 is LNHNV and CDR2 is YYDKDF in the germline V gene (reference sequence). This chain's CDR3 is CATSRDEGYTREQYF. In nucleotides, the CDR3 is TGTGCCACCAGCAGAGATGAGGGCTACACTCGCGAGCAGTACTTC.

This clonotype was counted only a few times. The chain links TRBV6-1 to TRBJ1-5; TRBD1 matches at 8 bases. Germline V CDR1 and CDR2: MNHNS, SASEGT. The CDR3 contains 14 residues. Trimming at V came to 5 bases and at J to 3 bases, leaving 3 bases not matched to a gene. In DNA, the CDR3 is TGTGCCAGCAGTACGACAGGGGTCAATCAGCCCCAGCATTTT. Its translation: CASSTTGVNQPQHF.

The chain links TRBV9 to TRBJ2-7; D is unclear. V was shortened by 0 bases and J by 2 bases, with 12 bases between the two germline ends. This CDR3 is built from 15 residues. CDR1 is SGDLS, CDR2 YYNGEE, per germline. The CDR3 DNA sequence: TGTGCCAGCAGCGTAGGGCAGAGAGGTGCCTACGAGCAGTACTTC. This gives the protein CASSVGQRGAYEQYF.

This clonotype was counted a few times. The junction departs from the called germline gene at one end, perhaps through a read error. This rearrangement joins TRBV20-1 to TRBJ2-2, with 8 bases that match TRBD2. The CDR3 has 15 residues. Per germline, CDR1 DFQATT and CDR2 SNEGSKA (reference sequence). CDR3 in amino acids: CSARGLAGTTGELFF. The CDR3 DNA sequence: TGCAGTGCGAGAGGACTAGCTGGTACCACCGGGGAGCTGTTTTTT.